This passage covers 17 T cell receptor beta chains from one sample sequenced in a study of T cell responses to AZD1222 COVID-19 vaccine. Sequenced by immunoSEQ multiplex PCR; TCRdb stores in-frame clones only, minus some. The sample shows 130,000 to 150,000 clones, around 94% of them seen only once. The sequencing used peripheral blood, collected after recovery from COVID-19. The receptor source for this set is an adult who had recovered from COVID-19.

The rearrangement joins TRBV5-1 to TRBJ1-4, with D tentatively TRBD1 (6 bases). Germline V gene data show CDR1 as SGHRS and CDR2 as YFSETQ. This CDR3 contains 15 residues. Trimming shortened V by 1 base and J by 6 bases, and 13 bases separated the two germline ends. The CDR3 nucleotides are TGCGCCAGCAGCTTGCGTGGGGCAGGGGATGAAAAACTGTTTTTT. This codes for CASSLRGAGDEKLFF. The variable domain in full, completed from reference TRBV5-1 and TRBJ1-4, reads KAGVTQTPRYLIKTRGQQVTLSCSPISGHRSVSWYQQTPGQGLQFLFEYFSETQRNKGNFPGRFSGRQFSNSRSEMNVSTLELGDSALYLCASSLRGAGDEKLFFGSGTQLSVL.

The chain is built from TRBV6-4 and TRBJ2-1; TRBD2 agrees at 9 bases. The V gene end was trimmed by 10 bases and the J gene end by 2 bases; junction bases not matched to a gene: 6. Germline V gene lookup returns CDR1 MRHNA and CDR2 SNTAGT. This CDR3 comprises 14 residues. The CDR3 region is CANQSGRTYNEQFF. The CDR3 nucleotides are TGTGCCAACCAAAGCGGGAGGACCTACAATGAGCAGTTCTTC.

This chain connects TRBV2 to TRBJ2-1, with TRBD2 identical over 9 bases. CDR1 and CDR2 from the germline V gene are SNHLY and FYNNEI. Losses at the gene ends were 5 bases for V and 3 bases for J; bases not matched to a gene: 5. This CDR3 is 15 amino acids long. The chain's CDR3 is CASSSGRTYYNEQFF. In DNA, the CDR3 is TGTGCCAGCAGTAGCGGGAGGACCTACTACAATGAGCAGTTCTTC.

Remarks on this clone: The junction differs from germline at one of its ends, possibly a read error. The chain recombines TRBV11-2 with TRBJ2-7; D remains unclear. Per germline, CDR1 SGHAT and CDR2 FQNNGV. The CDR3 is 12 amino acids. The CDR3 sequence is CASSLEPYEQYF. CDR3 DNA: TGTGCCAGCAGCCTAGAGCCCTACGAGCAGTACTTC.

The genes are TRBV5-1 and TRBJ2-1; TRBD2 matches at 8 bases. From germline, CDR1 is SGHRS and CDR2 YFSETQ. The trim removed 0 bases at V and 6 bases at J, leaving 5 bases unmatched. The CDR3 covers 15 residues. CDR3 protein: CASSLGLAGLNEQFF. Written as DNA, the CDR3 is TGCGCCAGCAGCTTGGGGCTAGCGGGTCTCAATGAGCAGTTCTTC.

The V gene is TRBV7-9, the J gene TRBJ2-7, with D perhaps TRBD1 (5 bases). Germline CDR1 is SEHNR and CDR2 is FQNEAQ (reference sequence). V was cut by 6 bases and J by 1 base, with 7 bases left in between. The CDR3 consists of 12 residues. The CDR3 DNA follows: TGTGCCAGCAGATCAGGGTCCTACGAGCAGTACTTC. Its protein product is CASRSGSYEQYF.

The chain is built from TRBV30 and TRBJ2-3; D unclear. The CDR3 loop spans 11 amino acids. Germline assignment: CDR1 GTSNPN and CDR2 SVGIG (reference sequence). The V and J ends lost 2 bases and 5 bases respectively, with 5 bases between them. The CDR3 protein is CAWSSGDTQYF. DNA for the CDR3: TGTGCCTGGAGTTCAGGAGATACGCAGTATTTT.

The chain has TRBV28 and TRBJ1-2; 7 nucleotides agree with TRBD1. Germline V lookup: CDR1 MDHEN, CDR2 SYDVKM. CDR3 length equals 14 residues. V shed 2 bases, J shed 2 bases, and the junction held 2 bases outside the gene matches. In DNA, the CDR3 is TGTGCCAGCAGTTTAGTGACAGGGAACTATGGCTACACCTTC. Protein: CASSLVTGNYGYTF.

V usage is TRBV10-1 and J usage is TRBJ2-4; 10 bases are shared with TRBD1. Germline trimming cut 5 bases from V and 7 bases from J; bases unmatched to any gene: 2. CDR1 is WNHNN and CDR2 is SYGVQD in the germline V gene (reference sequence). The CDR3 extends over 13 amino acids. Written as DNA, the CDR3 is TGCGCCAGCAGTTGGACAGGGGGGAACATTCAGTACTTC. Its protein is CASSWTGGNIQYF.

The chain has TRBV27 and TRBJ1-2; D remains ambiguous. From germline, CDR1 is MNHEY and CDR2 SMNVEV (reference sequence). The CDR3 has 13 residues. Trimming removed 3 bases from V and 2 bases from J, with 7 bases in between. The CDR3 DNA is TGTGCCAGCAGTTTTTGGTCCAACTATGGCTACACCTTC. Amino acid sequence: CASSFWSNYGYTF.

The rearrangement links TRBV5-1 to TRBJ2-7, with 10 positions matching TRBD1. V trimming: 1 base; J trimming: 7 bases; junction bases outside the gene matches: 11. Germline V gene sequence: CDR1 SGHRS, CDR2 YFSETQ. CDR3 length: 16 amino acids. CDR3 in amino acids: CASSLPAGTGAREQYF. CDR3 nucleotides: TGCGCCAGCAGCTTGCCCGCTGGGACAGGGGCTCGGGAGCAGTACTTC.

The V call is TRBV19, the J call TRBJ2-1; tentatively, D is TRBD2 (7 bases). This CDR3 has 16 residues. V lost 3 bases to trimming and J lost 6 bases, with 18 bases between them. The germline CDR1 and CDR2 sequences are LNHDA and SQIVND (reference sequence). This chain's CDR3 is CASSILGGPAGNEQFF. The CDR3 coding sequence is TGTGCCAGTAGTATCTTGGGGGGGCCTGCTGGCAATGAGCAGTTCTTC.

The V and J genes are TRBV6-5 and TRBJ1-2; D is unresolved. Germline V gene lookup returns CDR1 MNHEY and CDR2 SVGAGI. The CDR3 totals 15 residues. The germline V and J ends were trimmed by 0 bases and 1 base, with 9 bases remaining between them. CDR3 residues: CASSYSWTDNYGYTF. Here the CDR3 DNA reads TGTGCCAGCAGTTACTCCTGGACGGATAACTATGGCTACACCTTC.

The V call is TRBV10-1, the J call TRBJ2-3; 8 nucleotides match TRBD1. The trim removed 8 bases at V and 4 bases at J, leaving 11 bases unmatched. Germline V gene lookup returns CDR1 WNHNN and CDR2 SYGVQD (reference sequence). CDR3 length: 15 amino acids. CDR3 in amino acids: CASEAGTGPSDTQYF. As DNA, the CDR3 is TGCGCCAGCGAAGCAGGGACAGGTCCTTCAGATACGCAGTATTTT.

The J gene is TRBJ1-2, the V gene TRBV28, with TRBD1 identical over 9 bases. Germline-derived CDR1 and CDR2 are MDHEN and SYDVKM. This CDR3 is 15 amino acids long. V lost 4 bases and J lost 6; bases outside the gene matches: 9. As DNA, the CDR3 is TGTGCCAGCAGTTATCAGACAGGGGGGAACAATGGCTACACCTTC. Encoded protein: CASSYQTGGNNGYTF.

V and J are TRBV28 and TRBJ2-1; TRBD2 agrees at 11 bases. CDR1 and CDR2 from the germline V gene are MDHEN and SYDVKM. The CDR3 is 16 amino acids. With 6 bases clipped from V and 4 bases from J, the junction kept 8 bases outside the gene matches. As DNA, the CDR3 is TGTGCCAGCAGCCCACCCGGGACTAGCGGATACAATGAGCAGTTCTTC. Its protein is CASSPPGTSGYNEQFF.

The CDR3 coding sequence is TGTGCCTGGAGTGTATTAGAGTACACTGAAGCTTTCTTT. Its protein is CAWSVLEYTEAFF. The chain carries TRBV30 and TRBJ1-1, with unresolved D. The CDR3 is 13 amino acids. With 0 bases removed from V and 3 bases from J, the gap between germline ends came to 8 bases. In germline, CDR1 is GTSNPN, CDR2 SVGIG (reference sequence). The whole variable domain, remainder taken from reference TRBV30 and TRBJ1-1, is SQTIHQWPATLVQPVGSPLSLECTVEGTSNPNLYWYRQAAGRGLQLLFYSVGIGQISSEVPQNLSASRPQDRQFILSSKKLLLSDSGFYLCAWSVLEYTEAFFGQGTRLTVV.